This T cell receptor (beta chain) was sequenced for a study of cytomegalovirus exposure and HLA in healthy donors. Whole-study findings and limits: The HLA-A and HLA-B alleles of most subjects were reportedly predicted accurately from TCR beta sequences.

Comments on this clone: Antigen unknown.

PCR was performed using 60 Vbeta and 13 Jbeta primers. The method was immunoSEQ multiplex PCR; TCRdb's version includes in-frame clones alone and lacks a portion of them. There are tens of thousands of clones in the sample, with around 3.2% held by the top ten. Per germline, CDR1 MGHRA and CDR2 YSYEKL. This CDR3 has 18 residues. V lost 4 bases and J lost 0; bases outside the gene matches: 10. Sequencing was done on a sample of PBMCs. The sequence came from a woman younger than 45 in good health and CMV-seropositive. This chain joins TRBV4-1 and TRBJ1-1; TRBD1 matches 11 bases. The CDR3 DNA reads TGCGCCAGCAGCCCCTGGGGACAGGGGGGCGGACTGAACACTGAAGCTTTCTTT. Amino acid sequence: CASSPWGQGGGLNTEAFF.